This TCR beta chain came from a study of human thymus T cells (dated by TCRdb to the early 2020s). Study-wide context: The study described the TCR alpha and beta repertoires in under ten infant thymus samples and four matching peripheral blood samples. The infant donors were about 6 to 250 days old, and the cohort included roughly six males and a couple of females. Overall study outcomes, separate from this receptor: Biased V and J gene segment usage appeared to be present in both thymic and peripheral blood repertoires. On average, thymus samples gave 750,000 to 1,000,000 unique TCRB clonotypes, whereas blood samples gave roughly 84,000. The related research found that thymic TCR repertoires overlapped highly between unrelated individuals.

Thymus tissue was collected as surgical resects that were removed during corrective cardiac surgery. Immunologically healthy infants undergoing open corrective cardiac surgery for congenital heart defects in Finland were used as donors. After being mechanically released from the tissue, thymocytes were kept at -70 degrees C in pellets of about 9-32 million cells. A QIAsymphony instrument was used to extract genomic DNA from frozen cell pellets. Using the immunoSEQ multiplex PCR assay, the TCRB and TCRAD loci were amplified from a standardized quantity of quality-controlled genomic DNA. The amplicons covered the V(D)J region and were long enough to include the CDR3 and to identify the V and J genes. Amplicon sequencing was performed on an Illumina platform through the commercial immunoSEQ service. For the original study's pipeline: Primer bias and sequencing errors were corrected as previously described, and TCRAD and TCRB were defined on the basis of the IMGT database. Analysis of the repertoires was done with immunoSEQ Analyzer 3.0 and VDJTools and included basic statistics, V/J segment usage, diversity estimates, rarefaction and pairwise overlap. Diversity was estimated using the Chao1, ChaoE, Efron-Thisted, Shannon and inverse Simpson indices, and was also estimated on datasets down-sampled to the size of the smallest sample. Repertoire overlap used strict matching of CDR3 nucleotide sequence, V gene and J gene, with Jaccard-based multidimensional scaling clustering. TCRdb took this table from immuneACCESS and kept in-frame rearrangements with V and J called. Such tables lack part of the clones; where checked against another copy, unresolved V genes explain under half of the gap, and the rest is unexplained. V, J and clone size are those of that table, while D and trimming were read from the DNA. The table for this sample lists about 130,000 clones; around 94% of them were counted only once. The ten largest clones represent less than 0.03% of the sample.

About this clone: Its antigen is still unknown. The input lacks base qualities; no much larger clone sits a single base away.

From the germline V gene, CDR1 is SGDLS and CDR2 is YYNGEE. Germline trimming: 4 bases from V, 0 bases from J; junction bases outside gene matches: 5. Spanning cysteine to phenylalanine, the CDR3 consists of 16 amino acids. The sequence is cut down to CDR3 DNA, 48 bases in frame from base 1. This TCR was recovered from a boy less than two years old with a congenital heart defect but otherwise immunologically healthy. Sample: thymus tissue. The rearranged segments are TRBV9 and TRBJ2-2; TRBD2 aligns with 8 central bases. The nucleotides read TGTGCCAGCAGCACTGGACTAGCCTCGAACACCGGGGAGCTGTTTTTT. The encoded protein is CASSTGLASNTGELFF.